This record looks at one T cell receptor beta chain sequence and its context. The antigen remains unidentified. A single record per CDR3 protein comes from TCRdb applying MiXCR to the 5' RACE reads. Here the sample spans under 50,000 distinct CDR3 sequences, less than 35% being singletons. This sample stems from a study of T-cell memory formation after mild COVID-19. Study-level findings and limits: Shrinking CD4+ clones were chiefly CM and EM; CD8+ ones were chiefly EMRA.

The CDR3 runs 11 residues. In germline, CDR1 is MNHEY, CDR2 SVGAGI. The V and J ends lost 8 bases and 6 bases respectively, with 10 bases between them. Sequenced input: PBMCs or a T cell subset sorted from them (not recorded which). The J gene is TRBJ1-1, the V gene TRBV6-5; D is unresolved. This sequence originates from a man aged 18 to 29 who had mild COVID-19 (a few samples of this study predate the infection). Cell type and time point are not known. CDR3 region: CASFWAAEAFF. The DNA for the CDR3 is TGTGCCAGCTTTTGGGCGGCTGAAGCTTTCTTT.